This TCR beta chain was profiled in a study of shared clonotypes between healthy human individuals. The sorted-subset replicate PCRs were given approximately 190 ng DNA, which is approximately 30,000 T cell genomes. Clones were sequenced by immunoSEQ multiplex PCR, and TCRdb holds only the in-frame ones, with some missing. The table lists under 1,900,000 clones, around 98.5% of them singletons. The CDR3 sequence is 14 residues long. The J segment lost 4 bases and the V segment lost 4 bases, leaving 4 bases of the junction unmatched. CDR1 is SNHLY, CDR2 FYNNEI, per germline. Researchers partitioned CD4+ cells into CD45RA+ naive and CD45RA-negative memory subsets.

The sequencing sample was made of naive CD4+ T cells sorted from blood. Sample subset: CD45RA+ positively selected. This TCR was recovered from a man younger than 40 in good health. V usage is TRBV2 and J usage is TRBJ1-1, with TRBD1 identical over 9 bases. The CDR3 spells CASSAETGGTEAFF. In DNA form, the CDR3 reads TGTGCCAGCAGTGCCGAGACAGGGGGCACTGAAGCTTTCTTT.